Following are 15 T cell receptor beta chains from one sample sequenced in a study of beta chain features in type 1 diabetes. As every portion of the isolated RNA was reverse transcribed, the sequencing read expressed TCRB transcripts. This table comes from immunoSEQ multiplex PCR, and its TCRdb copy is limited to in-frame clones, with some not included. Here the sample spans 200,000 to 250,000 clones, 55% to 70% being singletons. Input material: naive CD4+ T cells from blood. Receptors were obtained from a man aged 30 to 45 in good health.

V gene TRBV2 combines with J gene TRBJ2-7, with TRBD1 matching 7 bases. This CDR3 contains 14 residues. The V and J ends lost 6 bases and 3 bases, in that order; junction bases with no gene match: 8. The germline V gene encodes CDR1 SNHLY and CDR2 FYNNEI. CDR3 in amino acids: CASSPTGNGYEQYF. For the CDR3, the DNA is TGTGCCAGCAGCCCGACAGGGAACGGCTACGAGCAGTACTTC.

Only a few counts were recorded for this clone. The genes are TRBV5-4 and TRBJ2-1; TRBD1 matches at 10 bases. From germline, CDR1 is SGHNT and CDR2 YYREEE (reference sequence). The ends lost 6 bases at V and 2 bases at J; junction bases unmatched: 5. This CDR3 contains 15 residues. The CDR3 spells CASTGQGGTYNEQFF. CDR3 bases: TGTGCCAGCACTGGACAGGGGGGCACCTACAATGAGCAGTTCTTC.

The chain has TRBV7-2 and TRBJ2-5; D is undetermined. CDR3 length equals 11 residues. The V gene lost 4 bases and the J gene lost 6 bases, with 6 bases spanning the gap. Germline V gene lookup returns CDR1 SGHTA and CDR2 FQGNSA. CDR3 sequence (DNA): TGTGCCAGCAGCTCAATCCAGACCCAGTACTTC. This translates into CASSSIQTQYF.

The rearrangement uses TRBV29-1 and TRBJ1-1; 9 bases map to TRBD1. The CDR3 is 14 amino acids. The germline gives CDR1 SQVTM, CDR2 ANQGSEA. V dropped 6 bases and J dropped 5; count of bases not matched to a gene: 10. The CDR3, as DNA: TGCAGCGTCGCGCCCGGGACAGGGAGGACTGAAGCTTTCTTT. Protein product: CSVAPGTGRTEAFF.

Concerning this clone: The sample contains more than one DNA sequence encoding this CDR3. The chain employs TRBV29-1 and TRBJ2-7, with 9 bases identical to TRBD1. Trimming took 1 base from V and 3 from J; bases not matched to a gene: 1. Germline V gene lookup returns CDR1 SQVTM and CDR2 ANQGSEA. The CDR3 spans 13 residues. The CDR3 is CSVEGDRDYEQYF. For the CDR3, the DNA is TGCAGCGTTGAAGGGGACAGGGACTACGAGCAGTACTTC.

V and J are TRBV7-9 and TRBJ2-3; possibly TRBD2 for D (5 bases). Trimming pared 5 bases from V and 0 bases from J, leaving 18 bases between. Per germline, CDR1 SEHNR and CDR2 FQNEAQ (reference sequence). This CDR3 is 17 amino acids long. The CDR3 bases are TGTGCCAGCAGCGCTCCTTTCATTCGGACTAGCACAGATACGCAGTATTTT. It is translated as CASSAPFIRTSTDTQYF.

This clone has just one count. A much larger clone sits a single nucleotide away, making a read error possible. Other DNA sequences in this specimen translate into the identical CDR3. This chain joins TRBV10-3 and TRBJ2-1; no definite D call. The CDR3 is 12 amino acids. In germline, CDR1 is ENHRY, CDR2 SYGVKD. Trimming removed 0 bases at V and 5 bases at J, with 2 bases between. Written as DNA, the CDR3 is TGTGCCATCAGTGAGTCTGACAATGAGCAGTTCTTC. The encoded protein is CAISESDNEQFF.

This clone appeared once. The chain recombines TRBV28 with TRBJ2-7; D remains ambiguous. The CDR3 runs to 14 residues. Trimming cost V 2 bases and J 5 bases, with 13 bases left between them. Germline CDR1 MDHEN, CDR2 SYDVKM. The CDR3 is CASSLSKRSDEQYF. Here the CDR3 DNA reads TGTGCCAGCAGTTTAAGTAAGAGGTCGGACGAGCAGTACTTC.

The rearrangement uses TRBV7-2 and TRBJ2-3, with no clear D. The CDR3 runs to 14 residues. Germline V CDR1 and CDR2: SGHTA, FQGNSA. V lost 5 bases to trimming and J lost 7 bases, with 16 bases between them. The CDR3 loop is CASSPEPGRNTQYF. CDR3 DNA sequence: TGTGCCAGCAGCCCCGAACCCGGCCGTAATACGCAGTATTTT.

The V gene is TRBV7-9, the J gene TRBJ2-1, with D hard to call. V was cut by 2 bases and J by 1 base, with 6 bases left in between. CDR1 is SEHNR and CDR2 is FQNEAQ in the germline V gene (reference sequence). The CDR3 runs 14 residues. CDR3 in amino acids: CASSLLGSYNEQFF. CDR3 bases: TGTGCCAGCAGCTTACTGGGGTCCTACAATGAGCAGTTCTTC. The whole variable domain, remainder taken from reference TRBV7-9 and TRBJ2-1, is DTGVSQNPRHKITKRGQNVTFRCDPISEHNRLYWYRQTLGQGPEFLTYFQNEAQLEKSRLLSDRFSAERPKGSFSTLEIQRTEQGDSAMYLCASSLLGSYNEQFFGPGTRLTVL.

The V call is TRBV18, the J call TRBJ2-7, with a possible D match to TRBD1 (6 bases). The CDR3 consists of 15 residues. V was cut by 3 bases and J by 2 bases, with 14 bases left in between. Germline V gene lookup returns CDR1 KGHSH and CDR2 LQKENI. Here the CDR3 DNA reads TGTGCCAGCTCACCGGGTACCGGGGACACCTACGAGCAGTACTTC. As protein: CASSPGTGDTYEQYF. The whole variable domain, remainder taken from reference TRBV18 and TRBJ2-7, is NAGVMQNPRHLVRRRGQEARLRCSPMKGHSHVYWYRQLPEEGLKFMVYLQKENIIDESGMPKERFSAEFPKEGPSILRIQQVVRGDSAAYFCASSPGTGDTYEQYFGPGTRLTVT.

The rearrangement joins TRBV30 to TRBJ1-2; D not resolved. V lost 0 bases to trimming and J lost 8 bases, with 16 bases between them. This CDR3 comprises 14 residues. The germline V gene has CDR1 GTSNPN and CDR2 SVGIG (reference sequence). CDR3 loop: CAWSVGRSFRGYTF. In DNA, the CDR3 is TGTGCCTGGAGTGTAGGCAGAAGTTTTAGGGGCTACACCTTC.

The CDR3 region is CSVGSRVLTGELFF. CDR3 DNA: TGCAGCGTTGGTAGCAGGGTATTAACCGGGGAGCTGTTTTTT. The V and J genes are TRBV29-1 and TRBJ2-2, with D possibly being TRBD1 (5 bases). CDR3 size: 14 residues. Per germline, CDR1 SQVTM and CDR2 ANQGSEA. V dropped 4 bases and J dropped 5 bases, with 14 bases sitting between them.

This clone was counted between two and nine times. The chain's CDR3 is CASSLGQPGAKNIQYF. In DNA, the CDR3 is TGTGCCAGTAGTCTCGGACAGCCAGGAGCCAAAAACATTCAGTACTTC. The chain is built from TRBV19 and TRBJ2-4; a possible D gene is TRBD1 (6 bases). The CDR3 has 16 amino acids. The germline V and J ends were trimmed by 5 bases and 0 bases, with 14 bases remaining between them. The V gene's germline CDR1 is LNHDA and CDR2 SQIVND (reference sequence).

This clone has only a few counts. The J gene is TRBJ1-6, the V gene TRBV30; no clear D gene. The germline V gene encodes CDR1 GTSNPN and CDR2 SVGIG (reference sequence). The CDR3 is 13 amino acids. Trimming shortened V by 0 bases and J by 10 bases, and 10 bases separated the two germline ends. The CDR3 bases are TGTGCCTGGAGTGTACAAGAAGGCTCACCCCTCCACTTT. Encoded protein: CAWSVQEGSPLHF.